In its sample, the clone carrying this TCR beta chain was seen a few times. These data come from a study of human T cells and chemical hapten exposure. CDR3 length equals 13 residues. The ends lost 4 bases at V and 5 bases at J; junction bases unmatched: 4. Looked up from germline, CDR1 is SGHRS and CDR2 is YFSETQ. TCRdb used MiXCR to reprocess the RACE reads, holding one entry per CDR3 protein. Of about 81,000 distinct CDR3 sequences listed, around 7.8% are singletons. Described time point: patch test 1, 2 weeks after DPC sensitization. Treatment defined: therapeutic diphenylcyclopropenone sensitization with weekly scalp DPC.

The sample consisted of whole blood, taken in connection with sensitization to the hapten diphenylcyclopropenone (DPC). The TCR was taken from a woman aged 30 to 39 with alopecia areata. Some clones in this sample may be carry-over from other donors' samples. The chain is built from TRBV5-1 and TRBJ1-2; TRBD1 aligns across 8 bases. The CDR3: CASSPQGDYGYTF. CDR3 nucleotides: TGCGCCAGCAGCCCACAGGGGGATTATGGCTACACCTTC.